One and the same sample provided the 21 T cell receptor beta chains below, sequenced in a study of T cells in Graves' hyperthyroidism and ophthalmopathy. What was amplified from RNA transcripts were TCR beta CDR3 regions. A first-round RT-PCR of the TCR CDR3 used the HTBI primer set. TCRdb redid the calling of the multiplex PCR reads with MiXCR, one entry per CDR3 protein. The sample records some 350,000 distinct CDR3 sequences, under 20% being singletons. The source material was blood. All receptors come from a young woman with Graves' hyperthyroidism.

The chain joins TRBV14 to TRBJ1-2; 7 nucleotides match TRBD1. Trimming took 4 bases from V and 7 from J; bases not matched to a gene: 12. The CDR3 is 15 amino acids. From germline, CDR1 is SGHDN and CDR2 FVKESK. CDR3 sequence (DNA): TGTGCCAGCAGCCTAATTGACAGGGACATTTTTGGCTACACCTTC. It is translated as CASSLIDRDIFGYTF.

This clonotype was seen repeatedly, ten times or more. The chain combines TRBV6-1 with TRBJ1-5; maybe TRBD1 (6 bases). Germline CDR1 and CDR2: MNHNS and SASEGT. This CDR3 region has 14 residues. Trimming took 2 bases from V and 3 from J, leaving 8 bases between them. The CDR3 DNA reads TGTGCCAGCAGTGAAAGGGGGAACAATCAGCCCCAGCATTTT. Its protein product is CASSERGNNQPQHF.

This clonotype was seen a few times. The genes are TRBV9 and TRBJ1-2, with TRBD1 matching over 10 bases. Germline V lookup: CDR1 SGDLS, CDR2 YYNGEE. The CDR3 is 15 amino acids. V lost 4 bases and J lost 7; bases outside the gene matches: 10. CDR3 nucleotide sequence: TGTGCCAGCAGCCAGACAGGGGGCGGTCTTGGTGGCTACACCTTC. Encoded protein: CASSQTGGGLGGYTF. Filled out from reference TRBV9 and TRBJ1-2, the complete variable domain reads DSGVTQTPKHLITATGQRVTLRCSPRSGDLSVYWYQQSLDQGLQFLIQYYNGEERAKGNILERFSAQQFPDLHSELNLSSLELGDSALYFCASSQTGGGLGGYTFGSGTRLTVV.

The gene calls are TRBV3-1 and TRBJ1-2, with D possibly being TRBD1 (5 bases). The V and J ends lost 0 bases and 5 bases respectively, with 7 bases between them. The CDR3 is 13 residues long. Germline assignment: CDR1 LGHDT and CDR2 YNNKEL (reference sequence). The CDR3 loop is CASSQDRTYGYTF. The CDR3 bases are TGTGCCAGCAGCCAAGACAGGACATATGGCTACACCTTC.

This clonotype appeared many times. The chain links TRBV19 to TRBJ1-1; the match to TRBD1 covers 9 bases. This CDR3 is built from 14 residues. Trimming cost V 7 bases and J 5 bases; bases outside gene matches: 8. Germline loops: CDR1 LNHDA, CDR2 SQIVND (reference sequence). The CDR3 DNA follows: TGTGCCAGTATCAAGACAGGGGGGGTTACTGAAGCTTTCTTT. This encodes CASIKTGGVTEAFF.

This clonotype has at least ten counts. This sequence joins TRBV11-2 and TRBJ1-6; a possible D gene is TRBD1 (6 bases). This CDR3 comprises 15 residues. With 4 bases removed from V and 6 bases from J, the gap between germline ends came to 13 bases. CDR1 and CDR2 (germline): SGHAT, FQNNGV. The CDR3 loop reads CASSWGGSRNSPLHF. In nucleotides, the CDR3 is TGTGCCAGCAGCTGGGGGGGCAGCCGTAATTCACCCCTCCACTTT.

This clonotype was detected many times. The genes are TRBV6-6 and TRBJ1-5; the D gene is possibly TRBD1 (5 bases). Trimming removed 6 bases from V and 3 bases from J, with 27 bases in between. The CDR3 runs 19 residues. Per germline, CDR1 MNHNY and CDR2 SVGAGI (reference sequence). The CDR3 loop is CASSYRPFLGVRNNQPQHF. The DNA for the CDR3 is TGTGCCAGCAGCTATCGACCTTTTTTGGGGGTGAGGAACAATCAGCCCCAGCATTTT.

In this sample, this clonotype turned up many times. In DNA, the CDR3 is TGTGCCAGCAGTTACCCGTTAGGGGGCTCCTACGAGCAGTACTTC. It translates to CASSYPLGGSYEQYF. V gene TRBV6-5 combines with J gene TRBJ2-7, with D possibly TRBD1 on 6 matching bases. The V end lost 2 bases, the J end lost 0 bases, and 11 bases lay between the germline ends. The germline V gene encodes CDR1 MNHEY and CDR2 SVGAGI. The CDR3 is 15 amino acids.

This clonotype came up many times. The chain links TRBV6-1 to TRBJ1-1, with D maybe TRBD1 (5 bases). CDR1 MNHNS and CDR2 SASEGT come from the germline V gene. V was cut by 4 bases and J by 3 bases, with 12 bases left in between. The CDR3 covers 14 residues. CDR3: CASSVGDGYTEAFF. The CDR3 nucleotides read TGTGCCAGCAGTGTGGGGGACGGTTACACTGAAGCTTTCTTT.

This clonotype was counted ten times or more. The V and J genes are TRBV6-1 and TRBJ2-2; the D is unclear. Germline V gives CDR1 MNHNS, CDR2 SASEGT. This CDR3 is 13 amino acids long. Trimming pared 7 bases from V and 3 bases from J, leaving 9 bases between. This CDR3 is CASTGSYTGELFF. DNA for the CDR3: TGTGCCAGCACTGGCTCATACACCGGGGAGCTGTTTTTT.

Many counts were recorded for this clonotype. The rearrangement links TRBV11-1 to TRBJ2-7, with D hard to call. V shed 5 bases and J shed 3 bases, with 8 bases lying between them. The length of the CDR3 is 12 residues. Per the germline V gene, CDR1 is SGHAT and CDR2 is FQDESV (reference sequence). The CDR3 here is CASSHYNYEQYF. The CDR3 region has the DNA TGTGCCAGCAGCCATTATAACTACGAGCAGTACTTC.

This clonotype appeared many times. The J gene is TRBJ2-7, the V gene TRBV7-8; maybe TRBD2 (7 bases). Germline CDR1 is SGHVS and CDR2 is FQNEAQ. V lost 5 bases to trimming and J lost 5 bases, with 19 bases between them. CDR3 length: 15 amino acids. The CDR3 nucleotides read TGTGCCAGCAGCCCTTTGGGGAGGGGGGACCACGAGCAGTACTTC. Protein sequence: CASSPLGRGDHEQYF.

This clonotype came up many times. This chain uses TRBV12-3 or TRBV12-4 with TRBJ1-5; 11 bases are shared with TRBD1. With 8 bases clipped from V and 6 bases from J, the junction kept 6 bases outside the gene matches. The CDR3 runs 14 residues. The CDR3: CASRRTGGRQPQHF. CDR3 DNA: TGTGCCAGCCGCCGGACAGGGGGCCGTCAGCCCCAGCATTTT.

This clonotype was observed once. This chain links TRBV12-5 with TRBJ2-2, with D tentatively TRBD1 or TRBD2 (5 bases each). Germline assignment: CDR1 LGHNT and CDR2 FRNRAP. V was shortened by 1 base and J by 0 bases, with 18 bases between the two germline ends. This CDR3 comprises 19 residues. CDR3 in amino acids: CASGLAGSRGPANTGELFF. The CDR3 coding sequence is TGTGCTAGTGGTTTGGCGGGTAGCCGGGGCCCCGCGAACACCGGGGAGCTGTTTTTT.

The chain is built from TRBV6-2 or TRBV6-3 and TRBJ1-5; 11 positions agree with TRBD1. CDR1 and CDR2 (germline): MNHEY, SVGEGT. The CDR3 contains 17 residues. Germline trimming cut 2 bases from V and 2 bases from J; bases unmatched to any gene: 5. The chain's CDR3 is CASSYLGQGAGNQPQHF. CDR3 sequence (DNA): TGTGCCAGCAGTTACCTTGGACAGGGGGCCGGCAATCAGCCCCAGCATTTT.

This clonotype was recorded at least ten times. The V gene is TRBV6-1, the J gene TRBJ1-1; D gene ambiguous. Germline V CDR1 and CDR2: MNHNS, SASEGT. The V end was cut by 6 bases, the J end by 2 bases, with 10 bases between. The CDR3 consists of 13 residues. CDR3 nucleotide sequence: TGTGCCAGCAGGATAAGATATAACACTGAAGCTTTCTTT. Protein: CASRIRYNTEAFF.

The chain links TRBV6-5 to TRBJ1-1; D gene ambiguous. CDR1 is MNHEY, CDR2 SVGAGI, per germline. V lost 2 bases, J lost 1 base, and 5 bases lay in between. There are 13 residues in the CDR3. Here the CDR3 reads CASSYLRNTEAFF. The CDR3, as DNA: TGTGCCAGCAGTTACCTTCGGAACACTGAAGCTTTCTTT.

This clonotype has just one count. A junction end diverges from the germline sequence, so it may reflect a read error. This rearrangement joins TRBV18 to TRBJ1-5; TRBD1 aligns across 10 bases. The germline CDR1 and CDR2 sequences are KGHSH and LQKENI. CDR3 length: 16 residues. The CDR3 DNA is TGTGCCAGCTCACCACCGGGACAGGGGAGCAATCAGCCCCATCATTTT. As protein: CASSPPGQGSNQPHHF. Looking up the rest from reference TRBV18 and TRBJ1-5 gives the full variable domain: NAGVMQNPRHLVRRRGQEARLRCSPMKGHSHVYWYRQLPEEGLKFMVYLQKENIIDESGMPKERFSAEFPKEGPSILRIQQVVRGDSAAYFCASSPPGQGSNQPHHFGDGTRLSIL.

In its sample, this clonotype was seen many times. V and J are TRBV9 and TRBJ2-2, with TRBD2 identical over 7 bases. The CDR3 has 15 amino acids. Germline V gives CDR1 SGDLS, CDR2 YYNGEE. With V trimmed by 3 bases and J by 5 bases, 7 bases remained unmatched. The CDR3 nucleotides are TGTGCCAGCAGCGGAAGAGCGGGAACGACCGGGGAGCTGTTTTTT. Translating gives CASSGRAGTTGELFF.

There are many counts of this clonotype. The chain recombines TRBV2 with TRBJ1-2, with D unclear. The germline V gene has CDR1 SNHLY and CDR2 FYNNEI. This CDR3 is built from 14 residues. The V and J ends lost 6 bases and 2 bases respectively, with 13 bases between them. The CDR3 DNA is TGTGCCAGCAGAGACTTACTGGACAACTATGGCTACACCTTC. Its translation: CASRDLLDNYGYTF.

In this sample, this clonotype turned up once. The chain is built from TRBV3-1 and TRBJ2-5; D gene ambiguous. Germline-derived CDR1 and CDR2 are LGHDT and YNNKEL (reference sequence). The CDR3 runs to 13 residues. Trimming shortened V by 4 bases and J by 2 bases, and 8 bases separated the two germline ends. CDR3 bases: TGTGCCAGCAGCCCTCAGGAGCAAGAGACCCAGTACTTC. Translated, it gives CASSPQEQETQYF.